These T cell receptor beta chains were read from a single sample in a study of post-analysis software for immune sequencing data. From the PCR reads, TCRdb called clonotypes with MiXCR, one entry per CDR3 protein. The data show around 150,000 distinct CDR3 sequences, under 40% seen once. The sample consisted of blood, taken after autologous hematopoietic stem cell transplantation. All receptors derive from a girl aged 5-17 years with multiple sclerosis. The CDR3 runs from the conserved cysteine through the conserved F or W. The D gene is left open where the match is weak. Where a row states a size, it is once, few, many or the class of an expanded clone; other rows omit it.

d_call	clone_size	v_call	j_call	cdr3_nt	cdr3_aa
NA	few	TRBV12-3/TRBV12-4	TRBJ2-7	TGTGCCAGCAGTTTGCGGGACGGAGCCTACGAGCAGTACTTC	CASSLRDGAYEQYF
TRBD2	NA	TRBV15	TRBJ2-1	TGTGCCACCAGAGGTCCGGGACTAGTCAATGAGCAGTTCTTC	CATRGPGLVNEQFF
TRBD1	NA	TRBV25-1	TRBJ1-2	TGTGCCAGCAGTGATTCGGGAACACAGGGGACAATCTATGGCTACACCTTC	CASSDSGTQGTIYGYTF
NA	few	TRBV24-1	TRBJ2-5	TGTGCCACCAGTGACCCGAGACCGGGGGTCCAAGAGACCCAGTACTTC	CATSDPRPGVQETQYF
NA	NA	TRBV7-9	TRBJ2-3	TGTGCCAGCAGCTTGGGACGCATGTTGGGGGTGTCAGATACGCAGTATTTT	CASSLGRMLGVSDTQYF
NA	NA	TRBV5-6	TRBJ1-6	TGTGCCAGCAGCTGGGGCCGAAGTAATTCACCCCTCCACTTT	CASSWGRSNSPLHF
TRBD2	few	TRBV28	TRBJ2-5	TGTGCCAGCAGTTCGCCTCCCCGGGAGGGAAAGACCCAGTACTTC	CASSSPPREGKTQYF
TRBD1	few	TRBV5-1	TRBJ1-2	TGCGCCAGCAGCATCCGAGGGACAGGGGACTATGGCTACACCTTC	CASSIRGTGDYGYTF
NA	NA	TRBV10-3	TRBJ1-5	TGTGCCATCAGTGACCCCGATTATAGCAATCAGCCCCAGCATTTT	CAISDPDYSNQPQHF
NA	many	TRBV15	TRBJ2-7	TGTGCCACCAGCAGAGATCTAGTCTACGAGCAGTACTTC	CATSRDLVYEQYF
NA	NA	TRBV7-9	TRBJ1-1	TGTGCCACTGCGGCGCTGAGGAACACTGAAGCTTTCTTT	CATAALRNTEAFF
TRBD2	few	TRBV20-1	TRBJ2-1	TGCAGTGGAGAGATGGGACGAGCGGGAGAAAGGGGTGAGCAGTTCTTC	CSGEMGRAGERGEQFF
NA	NA	TRBV12-3/TRBV12-4	TRBJ1-4	TGTGCCAGCAGTTTCGACAGAAATGAAAAACTGTTTTTT	CASSFDRNEKLFF
TRBD1	few	TRBV9	TRBJ2-4	TGTGCCAGCTCCGGCTCGGGACAGGGGATAAACATTCAGTACTTC	CASSGSGQGINIQYF
NA	NA	TRBV29-1	TRBJ2-5	TGCAGCGTTGCTTGGACTGAAGAGACCCAGTACTTC	CSVAWTEETQYF
NA	many	TRBV10-3	TRBJ2-1	TGTGCCATCACCGACGGAGGGGGCGGGAGGTACAATGAGCAGTTCTTC	CAITDGGGGRYNEQFF
NA	NA	TRBV30	TRBJ2-1	TGTGCCTGGAGGACCCCGCAAAGCATTTTAGATGAGCAGTTCTTC	CAWRTPQSILDEQFF
NA	NA	TRBV7-2	TRBJ2-1	TGTGTCAGCAGCTTAGCCGGGGGTGGAGATGAGCAGGTCTTC	CVSSLAGGGDEQVF
TRBD2	few	TRBV24-1	TRBJ2-1	TGTGCCACCAGTGCTCCTAGCGGGAGAATGAATGAGCAGTTCTTC	CATSAPSGRMNEQFF
NA	few	TRBV5-1	TRBJ1-4	TGCGCCAGCAGCTTATCAGGGCGGATAGCTAATGAAAAACTGTTTTTT	CASSLSGRIANEKLFF
NA	NA	TRBV4-3	TRBJ1-2	TGCGCCAGCAGCCAAGGGACAAATTGGGACTATGGCTACACCTTC	CASSQGTNWDYGYTF
TRBD2	few	TRBV20-1	TRBJ2-1	TGCAGTGCTAGAGGACTAGCCCAACACAATGAGCAGTTCTTC	CSARGLAQHNEQFF
NA	NA	TRBV6-5	TRBJ2-1	TGTGCCAGCAGTTACGGCGGGGACCGAGTCGGCCCGAGCTCCTACAATGAGCAGTTCTTC	CASSYGGDRVGPSSYNEQFF
NA	NA	TRBV28	TRBJ1-5	TGTGCCAGCAGTTTATTAGGCAGGGTGGGTATGCTTAGCAATCAGCCCCAGCATTTT	CASSLLGRVGMLSNQPQHF
NA	NA	TRBV7-3	TRBJ1-5	TGTGCCAGCAGCCCGGGACGATGCAATCAGCCCCAGCATTTT	CASSPGRCNQPQHF
TRBD1	few	TRBV7-8	TRBJ2-7	TGTGCCAGCAGCTCACCACGTCCCGGGACAGGGGTCGGAGGGGCCTACGAGCAGTACTTC	CASSSPRPGTGVGGAYEQYF
TRBD1	NA	TRBV29-1	TRBJ1-2	TGCAGCGTTGACCGGGGCACAGGGGAGCATGGCTACACCTTC	CSVDRGTGEHGYTF
TRBD2	many	TRBV29-1	TRBJ2-7	TGCAGCGTTGGCCCTAGCGGGTCCTACGAGCAGTACTTC	CSVGPSGSYEQYF
NA	NA	TRBV9	TRBJ2-3	TGTGCCAGCAGCACAGGGACGGTTAGCACAGATACGCAGTATTTT	CASSTGTVSTDTQYF
TRBD1	few	TRBV29-1	TRBJ2-7	TGCAGCGCCCGGGACAGCCCCTACGAGCAGTACTTC	CSARDSPYEQYF
NA	few	TRBV19	TRBJ1-2	TGTGCCTCATTCCGGGGGACCTACTATGGCTACACCTTC	CASFRGTYYGYTF
NA	NA	TRBV20-1	TRBJ2-3	TGCAGTGTGGCGGACTTCTACACAGATACGCAGTATTTT	CSVADFYTDTQYF
TRBD1	many	TRBV12-3/TRBV12-4	TRBJ1-2	TGTGCCAGCAGTTGGGACAGCGGGTCGGGCTACACCTTC	CASSWDSGSGYTF
NA	NA	TRBV19	TRBJ1-1	TGTGCCAGTAGTATAGGGGGGGTGGCTTTCTTT	CASSIGGVAFF
NA	NA	TRBV10-3	TRBJ2-7	TGTGCCATCAGTGACCTTGTGGAGCAGTACTTC	CAISDLVEQYF
TRBD2	NA	TRBV29-1	TRBJ2-1	TGCAGCGTTGAAGTGGGGGGGAATGGGGGTGAGCAGTTCTTC	CSVEVGGNGGEQFF
NA	NA	TRBV9	TRBJ1-5	TGTGCCAGCAGCCCCGGGGGGGGCAATCAGCCCCAGCATTTT	CASSPGGGNQPQHF
TRBD2	NA	TRBV20-1	TRBJ2-4	TGCAGTGCTAGAGTGGGGCTAGCGGGAGCTACGGGAAACATTCAGTACTTC	CSARVGLAGATGNIQYF
NA	few	TRBV12-3/TRBV12-4	TRBJ2-7	TGTGCCAGCAGTTTTACTCTGTTCGGGGACCAGTACTTC	CASSFTLFGDQYF
TRBD1	NA	TRBV7-2	TRBJ1-2	TGTGCCAGCGCGACAGGGGGCGTGTGGTATGGCTACACCTTC	CASATGGVWYGYTF
NA	few	TRBV30	TRBJ2-3	TGTGCCTGGAGTGTATCAGGGGCTGGAGATACGCAGTATTTT	CAWSVSGAGDTQYF
TRBD2	NA	TRBV5-1	TRBJ2-3	TGCGCCAGCAGCGCGGTGCTAGCGGATTCAGATACGCAGTATTTT	CASSAVLADSDTQYF
NA	many	TRBV20-1	TRBJ1-2	TGCAGTGCTTACTCTCGGGACTTAATCTATGGCTACACCTTC	CSAYSRDLIYGYTF
NA	NA	TRBV4-3	TRBJ2-1	TGCGCCAGCAGCCAAGAGATAAGGGGGGGTCAGTTCTTC	CASSQEIRGGQFF
NA	few	TRBV6-1	TRBJ2-7	TGTGCCAGCAGTGAAGCTAGCAACTCCTACGAGCAGTACTTC	CASSEASNSYEQYF
NA	NA	TRBV6-4	TRBJ2-6	TGTGCCAGCAGTGCCACGCCCGGGGCCAACGTCCTGACTTTC	CASSATPGANVLTF
NA	NA	TRBV12-3/TRBV12-4	TRBJ1-2	TGTGCCAGCAGTCAAGGGATGGGTGGCTACACCTTC	CASSQGMGGYTF
NA	NA	TRBV7-2	TRBJ2-7	TGTGCCAACAGCTTAGCGCAGGGCTCCTCCTACGAGCAGTACTTC	CANSLAQGSSYEQYF
TRBD1	NA	TRBV5-1	TRBJ2-1	TGCGCCAGCAGGCCTACAGGGGGCCTCGCTTACAATGAGCAGTTCTTC	CASRPTGGLAYNEQFF
NA	medium-sized	TRBV7-7	TRBJ2-1	TGTGCTAGCAGCTTAGACGGGCGGGCCAACAATGAGCAGTTCTTC	CASSLDGRANNEQFF
NA	few	TRBV11-2	TRBJ2-7	TGTGCCAGCAGCTTTGGAGGGAGAGGCAAAACGGAGTACGAGCAGTACTTC	CASSFGGRGKTEYEQYF
TRBD2	NA	TRBV20-1	TRBJ2-7	TGCAGTGCGCCTAGCGGGAGTAACGACTACGAGCAGTACTTC	CSAPSGSNDYEQYF
NA	few	TRBV12-3/TRBV12-4	TRBJ1-3	TGTGCCAGCAGTTTCGACAATGGAAACACCATATATTTT	CASSFDNGNTIYF
NA	few	TRBV12-3/TRBV12-4	TRBJ2-1	TGTGCCAGCAGTTTGGGGGTCAGGTCCAATGAGCAGTTCTTC	CASSLGVRSNEQFF
NA	NA	TRBV6-5	TRBJ2-1	TGTGCCAGCAGTCCAGCGGACTCCTACAATGAGCAGTTCTTC	CASSPADSYNEQFF